Below are 20 T cell receptor beta chains sequenced from a single sample in a study of T cells of healthy individuals. Via MiXCR, TCRdb re-called the 5' RACE reads, giving one row per CDR3 protein. This table has 55,000 to 65,000 distinct CDR3 sequences, roughly 16% appearing once. Every receptor here comes from a human donor in good health.

The table lists this clonotype with many counts. The chain links TRBV20-1 to TRBJ2-3, with TRBD2 matching 11 bases. Losses at the gene ends were 3 bases for V and 5 bases for J; bases not matched to a gene: 7. This CDR3 has 15 amino acids. Germline V gives CDR1 DFQATT, CDR2 SNEGSKA (reference sequence). The CDR3 DNA is TGCAGTGCTAGTGGACTTAGCGGGGGGGTAGATACGCAGTATTTT. This gives the protein CSASGLSGGVDTQYF.

The rearrangement uses TRBV2 and TRBJ2-6; D uncertain. CDR1 and CDR2 from the germline V gene are SNHLY and FYNNEI. The ends were cut back, 7 bases at V and 2 bases at J, with 6 bases in the middle. CDR3 size: 13 residues. The CDR3 here is CASTGPGANVLTF. DNA of the CDR3: TGTGCCAGCACTGGCCCTGGGGCCAACGTCCTGACTTTC.

The V gene is TRBV7-9, the J gene TRBJ2-5, with D unresolved. Trimming removed 3 bases at V and 5 bases at J, with 10 bases between. Germline V gene lookup returns CDR1 SEHNR and CDR2 FQNEAQ (reference sequence). The CDR3 covers 13 residues. The CDR3 protein is CASSFGSWETQYF. CDR3 sequence (DNA): TGTGCCAGCAGCTTTGGCAGTTGGGAGACCCAGTACTTC.

As DNA, the CDR3 is TGTGCCAGCAGTTTGATCGGGACTCAAGCCCACGAGCAGTACTTC. Protein product: CASSLIGTQAHEQYF. The genes are TRBV28 and TRBJ2-7; D is possibly TRBD2 (6 bases). The length of the CDR3 is 15 residues. The germline V gene encodes CDR1 MDHEN and CDR2 SYDVKM. The V and J ends lost 3 bases and 5 bases respectively, with 17 bases between them.

In this sample, this clonotype turned up many times. The chain uses TRBV4-3 and TRBJ1-6; tentative D call: TRBD1 (5 bases). The CDR3 spans 16 residues. Per the germline V gene, CDR1 is LGHNA and CDR2 is YSLEER. V lost 0 bases, J lost 0 bases, and 6 bases lay in between. CDR3 DNA sequence: TGCGCCAGCAGCCAAGAGAGGGGCTCCTATAATTCACCCCTCCACTTT. It translates to CASSQERGSYNSPLHF.

This clonotype was counted between two and nine times. The V gene is TRBV2, the J gene TRBJ1-2; 9 bases are shared with TRBD1. J lost 8 bases, V lost 8 bases, and 12 bases had no gene match. The V gene's germline CDR1 is SNHLY and CDR2 FYNNEI. CDR3 size: 14 residues. The CDR3 DNA reads as TGTGCCAGCGAGGAAATACAGGGGGCGCAAGGCTACACCTTC. The encoded protein is CASEEIQGAQGYTF. The entire variable domain, with the rest obtained from reference TRBV2 and TRBJ1-2, is as follows: EPEVTQTPSHQVTQMGQEVILRCVPISNHLYFYWYRQILGQKVEFLVSFYNNEISEKSEIFDDQFSVERPDGSNFTLKIRSTKLEDSAMYFCASEEIQGAQGYTFGSGTRLTVV.

The rearrangement uses TRBV6-5 and TRBJ2-1; the match to TRBD2 covers 12 bases. This CDR3 has 14 residues. CDR1 and CDR2 (germline): MNHEY, SVGAGI. Trimming at V came to 7 bases and at J to 6 bases, leaving 4 bases not matched to a gene. The CDR3 sequence: CASTGLAGRNEQFF. In DNA, the CDR3 is TGTGCCAGCACCGGACTAGCGGGGCGCAATGAGCAGTTCTTC.

The rearrangement links TRBV25-1 to TRBJ2-2; D might be TRBD1 (6 bases). V was shortened by 6 bases and J by 7 bases, with 18 bases between the two germline ends. CDR1 and CDR2 (germline): MGHDK, SYGVNS. The CDR3 covers 15 residues. CDR3 DNA: TGTGCCAGCAGCCCAAAGGGGGACGGGCGCGGGGAGCTGTTTTTT. It codes for CASSPKGDGRGELFF. The full variable domain, in which reference TRBV25-1 and TRBJ2-2 provide the parts outside the CDR3, is EADIYQTPRYLVIGTGKKITLECSQTMGHDKMYWYQQDPGMELHLIHYSYGVNSTEKGDLSSESTVSRIRTEHFPLTLESARPSHTSQYLCASSPKGDGRGELFFGEGSRLTVL.

This clonotype was found many times. The rearrangement joins TRBV7-9 to TRBJ2-7; perhaps D is TRBD1 or TRBD2 (5 bases each). Germline CDR1 and CDR2: SEHNR and FQNEAQ (reference sequence). V lost 8 bases to trimming and J lost 5 bases, with 13 bases between them. The CDR3 totals 12 residues. CDR3 region: CASSRGRNEQYF. CDR3 in DNA: TGTGCCAGCTCACGGGGACGGAACGAGCAGTACTTC.

This clonotype was detected ten times or more. The chain employs TRBV20-1 and TRBJ2-3; D is unresolved. V lost 6 bases to trimming and J lost 0 bases, with 13 bases between them. The germline gives CDR1 DFQATT, CDR2 SNEGSKA (reference sequence). There are 14 residues in the CDR3. CDR3 coding DNA: TGCAGTGCACCTTTCACCTTTAGCACAGATACGCAGTATTTT. Translating it yields CSAPFTFSTDTQYF.

V is TRBV4-1 and J is TRBJ2-3; TRBD1 is a possible D gene (5 bases). Germline loops: CDR1 MGHRA, CDR2 YSYEKL. This CDR3 spans 19 amino acids. The germline V and J ends were trimmed by 1 base and 1 base, with 21 bases remaining between them. This CDR3 reads CASSQGPGMVDTRTDTQYF. CDR3 nucleotide sequence: TGCGCCAGCAGCCAAGGTCCGGGCATGGTGGACACGCGCACAGATACGCAGTATTTT.

This clonotype was counted at least ten times. The V and J genes are TRBV4-1 and TRBJ2-7; 11 bases are shared with TRBD2. V trimming: 1 base; J trimming: 4 bases; junction bases outside the gene matches: 3. The CDR3 spans 15 residues. Germline CDR1 is MGHRA and CDR2 is YSYEKL. DNA for the CDR3: TGCGCCAGCAGCCAAGTGCTAGCGGGAGGTTACGAGCAGTACTTC. It codes for CASSQVLAGGYEQYF.

This clonotype was counted between two and nine times. The chain recombines TRBV6-5 with TRBJ2-2; a possible D gene is TRBD2 (7 bases). The CDR3 covers 14 residues. Between the trimmed V and J ends, which lost 8 bases and 2 bases, there was a span of 12 bases. The germline gives CDR1 MNHEY, CDR2 SVGAGI. The chain's CDR3 is CASLGGPNTGELFF. The CDR3 DNA reads as TGTGCCAGCTTGGGGGGGCCTAACACCGGGGAGCTGTTTTTT.

In this sample, this clonotype turned up once. The chain is built from TRBV29-1 and TRBJ2-3, with a tentative D call TRBD1 (5 bases). The germline CDR1 and CDR2 sequences are SQVTM and ANQGSEA. The CDR3 contains 15 residues. The ends were cut back, 6 bases at V and 1 base at J, with 17 bases in the middle. The CDR3 is CSVDPRVSGTDTQYF. CDR3 coding DNA: TGCAGCGTAGACCCCAGGGTTTCGGGCACAGATACGCAGTATTTT.

This clonotype has a single count. This may arise from a read error, as a much more abundant clone is one base away. The rearrangement links TRBV2 to TRBJ1-5; D gene uncertain. CDR1 and CDR2 from the germline V gene are SNHLY and FYNNEI. The CDR3 extends over 13 amino acids. CDR3 in DNA: TGTGTCAGCGAAGGGCGTAGCAATCAGCCCCAGCATTTT. It specifies CVSEGRSNQPQHF. Together with reference TRBV2 and TRBJ1-5, the CDR3 gives the full variable domain: EPEVTQTPSHQVTQMGQEVILRCVPISNHLYFYWYRQILGQKVEFLVSFYNNEISEKSEIFDDQFSVERPDGSNFTLKIRSTKLEDSAMYFCVSEGRSNQPQHFGDGTRLSIL.

The chain recombines TRBV7-8 with TRBJ2-3; no clear D gene. Germline CDR1 SGHVS, CDR2 FQNEAQ. This CDR3 comprises 14 residues. V was cut by 1 base and J by 2 bases, with 7 bases left in between. The DNA for the CDR3 is TGTGCCAGCAGCTTAGGCCCTAACACAGATACGCAGTATTTT. This codes for CASSLGPNTDTQYF.

In this sample, this clonotype turned up a few times. V gene TRBV6-2 or TRBV6-3 combines with J gene TRBJ2-5, with D perhaps TRBD1 (5 bases). V lost 0 bases and J 2 bases, leaving 10 bases between the germline ends. CDR1 MNHEY and CDR2 SVGEGT come from the germline V gene. This CDR3 comprises 15 residues. The CDR3 loop is CASSYSSTGQETQYF. CDR3 sequence (DNA): TGTGCCAGCAGTTACTCGTCAACAGGACAAGAGACCCAGTACTTC.

This clonotype was seen a handful of times. The rearrangement links TRBV7-2 to TRBJ2-3; D unresolved. The CDR3 runs 15 residues. Looked up from germline, CDR1 is SGHTA and CDR2 is FQGNSA. Trimming cost V 4 bases and J 0 bases, with 11 bases left between them. CDR3 nucleotide sequence: TGTGCCAGCAGCTATAGACCCACTAGCACAGATACGCAGTATTTT. Translating it yields CASSYRPTSTDTQYF.

V is TRBV20-1 and J is TRBJ1-3; weak D call: TRBD1 (5 bases). This CDR3 comprises 15 residues. The V end lost 3 bases, the J end lost 2 bases, and 14 bases lay between the germline ends. From germline, CDR1 is DFQATT and CDR2 SNEGSKA (reference sequence). This chain's CDR3 is CSASTREFTGNTIYF. In DNA, the CDR3 is TGCAGTGCTAGTACCAGGGAATTTACTGGAAACACCATATATTTT.

This clonotype was picked up many times. The rearrangement uses TRBV28 and TRBJ1-5, with D unclear. V was clipped by 1 base and J by 1 base, with 11 bases between them. The CDR3 is made up of 16 amino acids. The V gene's germline CDR1 is MDHEN and CDR2 SYDVKM. The CDR3 reads CASSLLGRTSNQPQHF. DNA of the CDR3: TGTGCCAGCAGTTTATTAGGCCGGACCAGCAATCAGCCCCAGCATTTT.